This T cell receptor (beta chain) was observed in a study of STAT3 mutations in large granular lymphocyte leukemia. Study-wide points: Every T-cell large granular lymphocyte leukemia patient had at least one immunodominant TCR beta clonotype.

A word on this clone: The antigen is unknown.

The method was immunoSEQ multiplex PCR; TCRdb's version includes in-frame clones alone and lacks a portion of them. The data contain roughly 31,000 clones, 60% to 85% of them singletons. Trimming cost V 3 bases and J 1 base, with 6 bases left between them. Germline-derived CDR1 and CDR2 are LNHDA and SQIVND (reference sequence). The CDR3 extends over 13 amino acids. The J gene is TRBJ1-1, the V gene TRBV19; no definite D call. This clonotype originated in a woman in her 50s with T-cell large granular lymphocyte leukemia. Some clones in this sample may be carry-over from other donors' samples. Sequencing input: peripheral blood mononuclear cells. DNA of the CDR3: TGTGCCAGTAGTATGCCAGGGAACACTGAAGCTTTCTTT. Translating gives CASSMPGNTEAFF.